The 21 T cell receptor beta chains listed next were all sequenced from one sample in a study of OX40 agonist ivuxolimab in advanced cancers. The data were produced by immunoSEQ multiplex PCR, yet TCRdb's version contains in-frame clones alone and is incomplete. This sample has over 30,000 clones, with 84% found just once. This specimen consisted of CD4+ or CD8+ T cells sorted from blood, obtained in a trial of the OX40 agonist ivuxolimab. The receptor set was obtained from an adult with an advanced solid tumor such as melanoma, head and neck, liver or kidney cancer.

This sequence joins TRBV7-2 and TRBJ1-4; 10 positions match TRBD1. V lost 2 bases to trimming and J lost 8 bases; unmatched junction nucleotides: 5. The length of the CDR3 is 15 residues. The germline V gene encodes CDR1 SGHTA and CDR2 FQGNSA. The CDR3 nucleotides are TGTGCCAGCAGCTTACTGGGACAGGGGTACGAAAAACTGTTTTTT. This sequence encodes CASSLLGQGYEKLFF.

This clone was detected only once. The V and J genes are TRBV25-1 and TRBJ2-7; D is undetermined. V was shortened by 11 bases and J by 2 bases, with 10 bases between the two germline ends. Germline CDR1 and CDR2: MGHDK and SYGVNS. The CDR3 totals 11 residues. CDR3 nucleotide sequence: TGTGCCGTTTCCTACGCCTACGAGCAGTACTTC. The encoded protein is CAVSYAYEQYF.

This chain links TRBV11-2 with TRBJ2-7; D is uncertain. CDR1 is SGHAT, CDR2 FQNNGV, per germline. This CDR3 has 13 residues. With 2 bases removed from V and 4 bases from J, the gap between germline ends came to 9 bases. Written as DNA, the CDR3 is TGTGCCAGCAGCTTAAGGGTCCTTTACGAGCAGTACTTC. It specifies CASSLRVLYEQYF.

The J gene is TRBJ2-3, the V gene TRBV13; 9 bases agree with TRBD2. CDR1 is PRHDT and CDR2 is FYEKMQ in the germline V gene (reference sequence). There are 17 residues in the CDR3. V lost 4 bases, J lost 4 bases, and 12 bases stayed unmatched. Written as DNA, the CDR3 is TGTGCCAGCAGCTCCGCCATAGGGACTAGCAAGCCAGATACGCAGTATTTT. This translates into CASSSAIGTSKPDTQYF.

CDR3 amino acids: CASSLAGGPSYEQYF. Here the CDR3 DNA reads TGTGCCAGCAGCCTAGCGGGAGGGCCGTCCTACGAGCAGTACTTC. The chain couples TRBV7-3 to TRBJ2-7; 12 nucleotides agree with TRBD2. V gave up 5 bases and J gave up 1 base; unmatched junction bases: 3. CDR1 and CDR2 (germline): SGHTA, FQGTGA. CDR3 length: 15 amino acids.

V and J are TRBV2 and TRBJ2-7; either TRBD1 or TRBD2 may fit D (5 bases each). V was shortened by 11 bases and J by 2 bases, with 16 bases between the two germline ends. There are 13 residues in the CDR3. Germline assignment: CDR1 SNHLY and CDR2 FYNNEI. CDR3 in amino acids: CASLGTFTYEQYF. The CDR3 nucleotides are TGTGCCTCTTTGGGGACCTTCACCTACGAGCAGTACTTC.

The chain couples TRBV5-1 to TRBJ2-2; TRBD1 is a possible D gene (7 bases). V was cut by 4 bases and J by 3 bases, with 10 bases left in between. Looked up from germline, CDR1 is SGHRS and CDR2 is YFSETQ. This CDR3 comprises 14 residues. In DNA, the CDR3 is TGCGCCAGCAGCACAGGGGAGGACACCGGGGAGCTGTTTTTT. Translated: CASSTGEDTGELFF.

The chain couples TRBV30 to TRBJ2-7, with D unresolved. V was clipped by 1 base and J by 4 bases, with 5 bases between them. The CDR3 is 11 residues long. Germline V gene sequence: CDR1 GTSNPN, CDR2 SVGIG (reference sequence). The CDR3 is CAWSEIYEQYF. Here the CDR3 DNA reads TGTGCCTGGAGTGAAATTTACGAGCAGTACTTC.

The V and J genes are TRBV28 and TRBJ2-7, with TRBD1 matching 7 bases. The CDR3 is made up of 14 amino acids. With 4 bases clipped from V and 2 bases from J, the junction kept 5 bases outside the gene matches. Germline-derived CDR1 and CDR2 are MDHEN and SYDVKM. CDR3 loop: CASSSPGTAYEQYF. In DNA form, the CDR3 reads TGTGCCAGCAGTTCTCCCGGGACAGCCTACGAGCAGTACTTC. Full variable domain (remainder filled in from reference TRBV28 and TRBJ2-7): DVKVTQSSRYLVKRTGEKVFLECVQDMDHENMFWYRQDPGLGLRLIYFSYDVKMKEKGDIPEGYSVSREKKERFSLILESASTNQTSMYLCASSSPGTAYEQYFGPGTRLTVT.

The rearrangement uses TRBV5-5 and TRBJ2-7, with a possible D match to TRBD1 (5 bases). CDR1 and CDR2 from the germline V gene are SGHKS and YYEKEE (reference sequence). The CDR3 totals 15 residues. V was trimmed by 0 bases and J by 0 bases, leaving 10 bases between them. The CDR3 reads CASSLVWTSSYEQYF. The CDR3 DNA reads TGTGCCAGCAGCTTGGTTTGGACAAGCTCCTACGAGCAGTACTTC.

As to this clone: A read error is the likely source, as a far larger clone sits one nucleotide away. V is TRBV2 and J is TRBJ2-7; TRBD1 might be the D (6 bases). CDR1 is SNHLY, CDR2 FYNNEI, per germline. The CDR3 consists of 12 residues. The V end lost 5 bases, the J end lost 5 bases, and 10 bases lay between the germline ends. For the CDR3, the DNA is TGTGCCAGCAGTTATAACAGGGACGAGCAGTACTTC. It translates to CASSYNRDEQYF.

V is TRBV7-9 and J is TRBJ2-1, with TRBD1 as a possible D gene (7 bases). Germline V CDR1 and CDR2: SEHNR, FQNEAQ (reference sequence). V lost 5 bases and J 3 bases, leaving 14 bases between the germline ends. CDR3 length: 15 residues. The CDR3 here is CASSPTGTFYNEQFF. The CDR3 nucleotides are TGTGCCAGCAGCCCGACAGGGACTTTCTACAATGAGCAGTTCTTC.

DNA of the CDR3: TGTGCCAGCAACCCAGGGGAGGGGAGACAGCCCCAGCATTTT. This gives the protein CASNPGEGRQPQHF. This sequence joins TRBV6-6 and TRBJ1-5, with D tentatively TRBD1 (6 bases). This CDR3 has 14 amino acids. The germline gives CDR1 MNHNY, CDR2 SVGAGI (reference sequence). Trimming took off 7 bases at V and 7 bases at J, with 17 bases between the two ends.

This sequence joins TRBV9 and TRBJ1-3; 7 bases agree with TRBD1. J lost 2 bases, V lost 4 bases, and 9 bases had no gene match. From germline, CDR1 is SGDLS and CDR2 YYNGEE. This CDR3 has 16 amino acids. This chain's CDR3 is CASSHVMTGTGNTIYF. CDR3 sequence (DNA): TGTGCCAGCAGCCACGTAATGACAGGGACTGGAAACACCATATATTTT.

This clone was found once. This chain joins TRBV4-3 and TRBJ2-3; D is ambiguous. The germline V gene has CDR1 LGHNA and CDR2 YSLEER. Trimming shortened V by 3 bases and J by 5 bases, and 15 bases separated the two germline ends. CDR3 length: 15 amino acids. CDR3 residues: CASSHSGSWGDTQYF. CDR3 DNA sequence: TGCGCCAGCAGCCATTCCGGGTCATGGGGAGATACGCAGTATTTT.

Note on this clone: One junction end does not reproduce the germline sequence, and a read error may be involved. Other nucleotide sequences in the sample specify the same CDR3. The rearrangement joins TRBV4-1 to TRBJ1-1; D might be TRBD1 (5 bases). The CDR3 has 16 residues. The V gene's germline CDR1 is MGHRA and CDR2 YSYEKL. Here the CDR3 reads CASSQDSPGLNTEAFF. In DNA form, the CDR3 reads TGCGCCAGCAGCCAAGACTCCCCAGGGCTGAACACTGAAGCTTTTTTT.

The chain uses TRBV6-5 and TRBJ2-7, with a possible D match to TRBD1 (5 bases). Trimming pared 8 bases from V and 1 base from J, leaving 12 bases between. This CDR3 has 13 amino acids. The V gene's germline CDR1 is MNHEY and CDR2 SVGAGI. CDR3 sequence reads: CASSGRVSYEQYF. CDR3 bases: TGTGCCAGCTCGGGCAGGGTGTCCTACGAGCAGTACTTC.

The V gene is TRBV4-3, the J gene TRBJ1-4; 7 bases match TRBD1. V dropped 4 bases and J dropped 3; count of bases not matched to a gene: 5. The germline V gene encodes CDR1 LGHNA and CDR2 YSLEER. The CDR3 runs 15 residues. Here the CDR3 DNA reads TGCGCCAGCAGCCCGGGGACAGTAGCTAATGAAAAACTGTTTTTT. Translation gives CASSPGTVANEKLFF.

This clone has more than one count but fewer than ten. The J gene is TRBJ1-6, the V gene TRBV6-5, with D perhaps matching TRBD1 (5 bases). Germline CDR1 is MNHEY and CDR2 is SVGAGI. The CDR3 length is 14 residues. Trimming took off 8 bases at V and 9 bases at J, with 17 bases between the two ends. CDR3 in amino acids: CASRRGDNSSPLHF. For the CDR3, the DNA is TGTGCCAGCCGTAGAGGGGATAATAGTTCACCCCTCCACTTT.

This clone was seen a single time. This sequence joins TRBV11-2 and TRBJ1-1; D gene ambiguous. The CDR3 contains 13 residues. CDR1 SGHAT and CDR2 FQNNGV come from the germline V gene. The ends were cut back, 3 bases at V and 1 base at J, with 6 bases in the middle. The CDR3 DNA is TGTGCCAGCAGCTTCGGAGCGAACACTGAAGCTTTCTTT. Translated, it gives CASSFGANTEAFF.

The chain employs TRBV4-1 and TRBJ1-1; D remains unclear. The V end was cut by 0 bases, the J end by 0 bases, with 8 bases between. The CDR3 sequence is 15 residues long. Germline values: CDR1 MGHRA, CDR2 YSYEKL. CDR3 DNA sequence: TGCGCCAGCAGCCAAGAACCGGCTGTGAACACTGAAGCTTTCTTT. It specifies CASSQEPAVNTEAFF.